This is a list of T cell receptor beta chains from one sample in a study of blood T cell repertoires in COVID-19. Assay used: immunoSEQ multiplex PCR; TCRdb lists only in-frame clones, some missing. Of 100,000 or so clones in the sample, 81% were seen once. Sample: peripheral blood. Receptor source: a man aged 60-69 years with acute or convalescent COVID-19. Both conserved end residues are part of each CDR3. D genes are given only for firm matches. Size values are once, few and many counts, or a class for expanded clones, and some rows have none.

clone size	V gene	D gene	J gene	CDR3 DNA	CDR3 protein
NA	TRBV15	NA	TRBJ2-1	TGTGCCACCAGCCCGAGGACAGATAACAATGAGCAGTTCTTC	CATSPRTDNNEQFF
few	TRBV19	NA	TRBJ1-5	TGTGCCAGTAGTATAGTAGCGGGTCAGCCCCAGCATTTT	CASSIVAGQPQHF
once	TRBV5-5	TRBD2	TRBJ2-1	TGTGCCAGCAGCTTAGCGGGAGGAGGCAATGAGCAGTTCTTC	CASSLAGGGNEQFF
NA	TRBV19	TRBD1	TRBJ1-5	TGTGCCAGTACGGACAGGGGGCAGAATCAGCCCCAGCATTTT	CASTDRGQNQPQHF
once	TRBV29-1	TRBD1	TRBJ1-1	TGCAGCGTTAGACAGGGGGGAGACACTGAAGCTTTCTTT	CSVRQGGDTEAFF
NA	TRBV25-1	NA	TRBJ1-1	TGTGCCAGCAGTGGGCGCGGGGGGGCGAGGACTGAAGCTTTCTTT	CASSGRGGARTEAFF
once	TRBV30	NA	TRBJ1-2	TGTGCCTGGGACAGTTATGGCTACACCTTC	CAWDSYGYTF
NA	TRBV19	NA	TRBJ1-1	TGTGCCAGCCAGGGAAGTTGGGGCACTGAAGCTTTCTTT	CASQGSWGTEAFF
NA	TRBV29-1	NA	TRBJ1-2	TGCAGCGTTGGGGGGGGTCAAACCTATGGCTACACCTTC	CSVGGGQTYGYTF
NA	TRBV11-3	NA	TRBJ2-2	TGTGCCAGCAGCCAGACCGACAGGGGAGGGTACACCGGGGAGCTGTTTTTT	CASSQTDRGGYTGELFF
NA	TRBV10-2	NA	TRBJ2-5	TGCGCCAGCATACAGGGAAGGGCCCAAGAGACCCAGTACTTC	CASIQGRAQETQYF
NA	TRBV7-9	TRBD2	TRBJ2-5	TGTGCCAGCAGCCCGGGGGGGGGTTACCAAGAGACCCAGTACTTC	CASSPGGGYQETQYF
few	TRBV7-9	TRBD1	TRBJ1-2	TGTGCCAGCAGCGCTACTTTGGGACAGGGCTTTGGCTACACCTTC	CASSATLGQGFGYTF
NA	TRBV19	TRBD2	TRBJ2-1	TGTGCCAGTAGTGTAAGCGGGGGTAAAGATGAGCAGTTCTTC	CASSVSGGKDEQFF
NA	TRBV5-6	TRBD1	TRBJ2-7	TGTGCCAGCAGTTCCCCCGGGACAGATGCCTACGAGCAGTACTTC	CASSSPGTDAYEQYF
NA	TRBV4-2	NA	TRBJ2-2	TGTGCCAGCAGCCCGATCGTGGAGTCGAACACCGGGGAGCTGTTTTTT	CASSPIVESNTGELFF